This TCR beta chain was recorded in a study of blood T cells in healthy people across ages. Trimming stripped 8 bases from V and 0 bases from J, with 16 bases between. Germline loops: CDR1 SGHTA, CDR2 FQGNSA. This CDR3 has 15 amino acids. Regarding this clonotype: Its antigen is undetermined.

A sample-barcoded 5' primer and a J-beta primer mix were used in a second PCR of roughly 7 to 12 cycles. Researchers report that a template-switch adaptor with 12 random nucleotides tagged each cDNA molecule. One entry per CDR3 protein, called by TCRdb with MiXCR from the 5' RACE reads. The table has about 670,000 distinct CDR3 sequences, 35% to 50% seen once; the top ten hold about 32%. Notes on the study in general: With age, beta diversity per million T cells declined roughly linearly, significantly by 40.

The V gene is TRBV7-2, the J gene TRBJ1-2; D is possibly TRBD1 (5 bases). Source material: blood. This TCR came from an elderly man in good health. CDR3 nucleotide sequence: TGTGCCAGCCGACGGGGGGGAGTGACTAACTATGGCTACACCTTC. This codes for CASRRGGVTNYGYTF.